Below, one T cell receptor (beta chain) is given with its context. Its antigen remains unidentified. There are no base qualities to consult, and no much larger clone falls within one base. TCR beta chain sequences were generated from genomic DNA using the immunoSEQ assay. As for how the authors treated the data: CDR3 sequences not starting with the conserved framework cysteine at position 104 were manually removed. To get clonality, the normalized Shannon's Diversity Index was subtracted from one, giving values from 0 (maximal diversity) to 1 (oligoclonal). Differences in the frequency of the same CDR3 between samples, such as brain versus blood, were assessed with chi-squared comparison-of-proportions tests. Public clonotypes were found by searching immuneACCESS, and the VDJdb browser was used to assess similarity to known antiviral clonotypes. Sourced from immuneACCESS, this table was stored by TCRdb with only in-frame sequences that have V and J called. A share of the clones is absent; for the studies checked, an unresolved V gene accounts for under half, and the remainder has no known explanation. V, J and clone size reflect that table, while D and trimming were determined from the DNA. The sample table holds some 41,000 clones, of which about 93% were seen once. The biggest ten clones account for 5% to 6.5% of the sample.

The CDR3 has 15 amino acids, counting the end cysteine and phenylalanine. Here the CDR3 DNA is all that survives: 45 bases in frame from base 1. Via the germline V gene (reference sequence), CDR1 is MNHEY and CDR2 SMNVEV. V sheds 4 bases and J sheds 1 base, leaving 13 bases between their ends. The source of the sample is a study of brain T cells in children with intractable seizures (dated by TCRdb to about 2021). About the investigation overall: As a first screen for immune gene transcripts, resected brain tissue from 53 pediatric epilepsy surgery cases was run on a NanoString immunology panel. Among the approximately twelve selected surgery cases, pre-surgery blood was additionally sequenced for eight, leaving four cases with brain tissue only. Overall results and qualifications from the work: Viral specificity was inferred solely from CDR3 sequence similarity, and the HCMV serostatus of the patients was not known. Sequencing depth differed between pre- and post-surgery blood, so clones missing from the pre-surgery sample may reflect undersampling.

The intended sense of this specimen's time point label: resected brain tissue, or blood drawn just prior to surgery. Surgery cases with the highest brain T cell transcript signatures were selected for TCR beta chain sequencing of brain tissue and, where available, blood. Prior to surgery, the patients had been treated with at least one anti-epileptic drug. TCR-sequenced patients were children with drug-resistant epilepsy due to tuberous sclerosis complex, focal cortical dysplasia, Rasmussen encephalitis or hemimegalencephaly. The Monarch genomic DNA purification kit was used to extract bulk genomic DNA from unsorted brain tissue and whole blood.

Recombination joined TRBV27 with TRBJ1-1, with no reliable assignment of the D segment. The origin of this receptor is a girl aged 2 to 10 with tuberous sclerosis and intractable seizures. The sequenced sample was peripheral blood, obtained at surgery. This receptor carries the CDR3 CASSSKGVPNTEAFF. The nucleotide sequence is given as TGTGCCAGCAGTTCCAAGGGAGTACCGAACACTGAAGCTTTCTTT.